These 11 T cell receptor beta chains came from one sample sequenced in a study of shared T cell receptors in the human thymus (dated by TCRdb to the early 2020s). The library came from the immunoSEQ multiplex PCR assay. TCRdb mirrors the immuneACCESS table, restricted to in-frame sequences. Some clones are absent from its copies; in checked studies, under half trace to an unresolved V gene, and the reason for the others is unknown. Counted in this sample were hundreds of thousands of clones; roughly 90% of them appeared once. Of the sample, about 0.01% is held by the ten largest clones. These data were likewise used in another study, on human thymus T cells.

The material sequenced was thymocytes. The receptors shown here come from a boy under three years old with a congenital heart defect. Donor details come from another sample of the same person, matched by shared clones.

V and J are TRBV7-2 and TRBJ2-1; D uncertain. This CDR3 region has 13 residues. V lost 2 bases to trimming and J lost 9 bases, with 11 bases between them. Germline V gives CDR1 SGHTA, CDR2 FQGNSA. The CDR3 reads CASSLLVLAEQFF. As DNA, the CDR3 is TGTGCCAGCAGCTTACTAGTTCTGGCTGAGCAGTTCTTC.

The chain has TRBV5-5 and TRBJ2-5, with 10 bases that match TRBD2. J was trimmed by 2 bases and V by 4 bases; bases with no gene match: 5. CDR3 size: 15 residues. Germline V CDR1 and CDR2: SGHKS, YYEKEE (reference sequence). CDR3 bases: TGTGCCAGCAGCGGTGGGACTAGCGAACAAGAGACCCAGTACTTC. Translating gives CASSGGTSEQETQYF.

CDR3 nucleotides: TGCGCCAGCAGCCCCGGACTAGCTTGGGGCACAGATACGCAGTATTTT. This sequence encodes CASSPGLAWGTDTQYF. V gene TRBV5-1 combines with J gene TRBJ2-3; 8 nucleotides align to TRBD2. The junction had 8 bases not matched to a gene; V was cut back by 4 bases and J by 1 base. Germline-derived CDR1 and CDR2 are SGHRS and YFSETQ. CDR3 size: 16 residues.

The J gene is TRBJ1-2, the V gene TRBV6-1; the D gene is possibly TRBD1 (6 bases). This CDR3 comprises 14 residues. V lost 6 bases and J 2 bases, leaving 13 bases between the germline ends. In germline, CDR1 is MNHNS, CDR2 SASEGT. The DNA for the CDR3 is TGTGCCAGCAGCGGTACAGGGAGAAACTATGGCTACACCTTC. Translation: CASSGTGRNYGYTF.

The genes are TRBV5-1 and TRBJ2-7, with D possibly being TRBD1 (5 bases). The CDR3 sequence is 13 residues long. The V gene lost 5 bases and the J gene lost 3 bases, with 12 bases spanning the gap. The germline V gene encodes CDR1 SGHRS and CDR2 YFSETQ. CDR3 in DNA: TGCGCCAGCAGGCAGGGAATAAACTACGAGCAGTACTTC. This gives the protein CASRQGINYEQYF.

The V gene is TRBV5-8, the J gene TRBJ2-7; the D is unclear. The germline V and J ends were trimmed by 0 bases and 4 bases, with 8 bases remaining between them. The CDR3 is 13 residues long. Germline V lookup: CDR1 SGHTS, CDR2 YDEGEE. The CDR3 DNA is TGTGCCAGCAGCTTGGCCAAGACTTACGAGCAGTACTTC. It translates to CASSLAKTYEQYF.

V usage is TRBV4-1 and J usage is TRBJ2-1, with 12 nucleotides matching TRBD2. CDR3 length equals 18 residues. Germline-derived CDR1 and CDR2 are MGHRA and YSYEKL. V was pared by 0 bases and J by 7 bases, with 10 bases of the junction left unmatched. The CDR3 DNA sequence: TGCGCCAGCAGCCAAGACGGTCACCTAGCGGGGGGGATGAATGAGCAGTTCTTC. As protein: CASSQDGHLAGGMNEQFF.

In this sample, this clone turned up once. The sample holds other DNA sequences that translate to the same CDR3. The V call is TRBV5-6, the J call TRBJ1-4; 10 bases agree with TRBD1. CDR1 SGHDT and CDR2 YYEEEE come from the germline V gene. V shed 4 bases, J shed 6 bases, and the junction held 3 bases outside the gene matches. This CDR3 is built from 14 residues. The CDR3 region has the DNA TGTGCCAGCAGCCCGGGACAGGGGCATGAAAAACTGTTTTTT. Its translation: CASSPGQGHEKLFF.

The chain carries TRBV18 and TRBJ1-2; D is ambiguous. CDR1 KGHSH and CDR2 LQKENI come from the germline V gene. The ends were cut back, 0 bases at V and 5 bases at J, with 13 bases in the middle. The CDR3 runs 15 residues. CDR3 coding DNA: TGTGCCAGCTCACCACCGGTCTCTGGGCTATATGGCTACACCTTC. This translates into CASSPPVSGLYGYTF. The entire variable domain, with the rest obtained from reference TRBV18 and TRBJ1-2, is as follows: NAGVMQNPRHLVRRRGQEARLRCSPMKGHSHVYWYRQLPEEGLKFMVYLQKENIIDESGMPKERFSAEFPKEGPSILRIQQVVRGDSAAYFCASSPPVSGLYGYTFGSGTRLTVV.

This clone is a singleton in its sample. The V and J genes are TRBV4-3 and TRBJ2-3, with TRBD1 as a possible D gene (6 bases). Looked up from germline, CDR1 is LGHNA and CDR2 is YSLEER. Deletions cut 0 bases from V and 4 bases from J, with 11 bases between. This CDR3 contains 15 residues. CDR3 amino acids: CASSQDPEGADTQYF. The DNA for the CDR3 is TGCGCCAGCAGCCAAGATCCCGAGGGGGCAGATACGCAGTATTTT.

The rearrangement joins TRBV28 to TRBJ1-4; no clear D gene. Per the germline V gene, CDR1 is MDHEN and CDR2 is SYDVKM. This CDR3 has 13 amino acids. Between the trimmed V and J ends, which lost 8 bases and 0 bases, there was a span of 7 bases. The CDR3 is CASGLATNEKLFF. CDR3 nucleotides: TGTGCCAGCGGCCTAGCAACTAATGAAAAACTGTTTTTT.